A selection of T cell receptor beta chains follows, all from one sample in a study of blood T cell repertoires in COVID-19. Some clones are missing from TCRdb's copy, which holds only in-frame ones; the method was immunoSEQ multiplex PCR. The repertoire consists of fewer than 100,000 clones, with around 87% occurring once and the leading ten covering about 5%. The sequencing input was peripheral blood. The receptors shown here come from an elderly woman with acute or convalescent COVID-19. Both conserved end residues are part of each CDR3. A D gene is named only where the DNA matches it firmly. Rows may omit the clone size; those that give it use once, few, many or a size class.

d_call clone_size j_call v_call cdr3_aa cdr3_nt
- - TRBJ1-1 TRBV4-1 CASSQDRAVRRDTEAFF TGCGCCAGCAGCCAAGATCGGGCAGTTCGGAGGGACACTGAAGCTTTCTTT
- - TRBJ2-1 TRBV20-1 CSAPYNEQFF TGCAGTGCTCCTTACAATGAGCAGTTCTTC
TRBD1 - TRBJ1-5 TRBV5-1 CASSVTGTDNQPQHF TGCGCCAGCAGCGTGACCGGGACAGATAATCAGCCCCAGCATTTT
- - TRBJ1-1 TRBV14 CASSQGGRGAAFF TGTGCCAGCAGCCAAGGGGGGCGGGGGGCAGCTTTCTTT
- - TRBJ2-1 TRBV2 CASGAGYNEQFF TGTGCCAGCGGGGCGGGATACAATGAGCAGTTCTTC
- - TRBJ1-5 TRBV7-9 CASSLVLGGPQHF TGTGCCAGCAGCTTAGTGTTGGGAGGGCCCCAGCATTTT
- - TRBJ2-1 TRBV18 CASSPPFGRGSSYNEQFF TGTGCCAGCTCACCACCGTTCGGCCGGGGGAGCTCCTACAATGAGCAGTTCTTC
- - TRBJ2-5 TRBV11-2 CASSTPQGLETQYF TGTGCCAGCAGCACCCCTCAGGGGCTAGAGACCCAGTACTTC
TRBD1 - TRBJ1-6 TRBV5-8 CASSHPGTGSSPLHF TGTGCCAGCAGCCACCCCGGGACAGGGAGTTCACCCCTCCACTTT
- - TRBJ2-2 TRBV6-2/TRBV6-3 CASSQNTGELFF TGTGCCAGCAGTCAGAACACCGGGGAGCTGTTTTTT
TRBD1 once TRBJ1-1 TRBV2 CASHSGQDNTEAFF TGTGCCAGCCACTCCGGACAGGATAACACTGAAGCTTTCTTT
- - TRBJ1-4 TRBV10-3 CAISPGPWTNEKLFF TGTGCCATCAGTCCCGGTCCCTGGACTAATGAAAAACTGTTTTTT
TRBD1 - TRBJ2-3 TRBV5-6 CASSFDRVGTDTQYF TGTGCCAGCAGCTTCGACAGGGTTGGCACAGATACGCAGTATTTT
- - TRBJ2-7 TRBV5-1 CASSLSGLDEQYF TGCGCCAGCAGCTTGTCAGGTCTGGACGAGCAGTACTTC
- - TRBJ2-2 TRBV5-4 CASSFKSLNTGELFF TGTGCCAGCAGCTTCAAGAGCTTGAACACCGGGGAGCTGTTTTTT
- once TRBJ1-6 TRBV30 CAWSVGGPNYSPLHF TGTGCCTGGAGTGTAGGGGGTCCCAATTATTCACCCCTCCACTTT
TRBD2 - TRBJ2-3 TRBV19 CASRISGTDTQYF TGTGCCAGTAGGATTAGCGGGACAGATACGCAGTATTTT
- - TRBJ1-1 TRBV5-1 CASSLGAANTEAFF TGCGCCAGCAGCTTGGGCGCGGCGAACACTGAAGCTTTCTTT
- once TRBJ1-3 TRBV21-1 CASSKKPLGLAGFSGNTIYF TGTGCCAGCAGCAAAAAACCATTGGGGTTGGCAGGGTTCTCTGGAAACACCATATATTTT
TRBD1 - TRBJ1-4 TRBV19 CASREGGQGRGKLFF TGTGCCAGTAGGGAGGGTGGACAGGGTCGAGGAAAACTGTTTTTT
- - TRBJ1-5 TRBV7-8 CASSLAQGGAHQPQHF TGTGCCAGCAGCTTAGCCCAAGGGGGGGCTCATCAGCCCCAGCATTTT
- - TRBJ1-3 TRBV19 CASSIDPTGKIGNTIYF TGTGCCAGTAGTATAGATCCTACAGGGAAAATTGGAAACACCATATATTTT
TRBD2 - TRBJ2-2 TRBV5-4 CASSPAGLRSTGELFF TGTGCCAGCAGCCCAGCGGGACTCCGTTCAACCGGGGAGCTGTTTTTT
TRBD1 - TRBJ2-3 TRBV19 CASSSHRDRGTDTQYF TGTGCCAGTAGCAGCCACCGGGACAGGGGCACAGATACGCAGTATTTT
- once TRBJ1-2 TRBV10-3 CAIRFGQGSNYGYTF TGTGCCATCAGATTCGGGCAGGGGAGCAACTATGGCTACACCTTC
- - TRBJ1-1 TRBV5-3 CARSFDRLNTEAFF TGTGCCAGAAGCTTTGACAGGTTGAACACTGAAGCTTTCTTT
- - TRBJ1-1 TRBV7-2 CASSLGTENTEAFF TGTGCCAGCAGCTTAGGGACAGAGAACACTGAAGCTTTCTTT
- - TRBJ2-2 TRBV6-1 CASSGIDGTLSNTGELFF TGTGCCAGCAGTGGGATAGATGGGACACTCTCGAACACCGGGGAGCTGTTTTTT
- - TRBJ2-4 TRBV5-6 CASSLGEKIQYF TGTGCCAGCAGCTTGGGGGAGAAAATTCAGTACTTC
- - TRBJ1-1 TRBV7-3 CASSLLTETEAFF TGTGCCAGCAGCTTACTGACGGAGACTGAAGCTTTCTTT
- - TRBJ1-1 TRBV18 CASAITGMGTEAFF TGTGCCAGCGCCATCACAGGGATGGGCACTGAAGCTTTCTTT
- - TRBJ2-2 TRBV7-3 CASSSMSGELFF TGTGCCAGCAGCTCAATGTCCGGGGAGCTGTTTTTT
TRBD1 - TRBJ1-6 TRBV5-1 CASSAKQGNSPLHF TGCGCCAGCAGCGCGAAACAGGGGAATTCACCCCTCCACTTT
TRBD1 - TRBJ2-4 TRBV6-2/TRBV6-3 CASSYRGQRGNIQYF TGTGCCAGCAGTTATAGGGGACAGAGGGGAAACATTCAGTACTTC
- - TRBJ2-3 TRBV7-2 CASSLPWGTSTDTQYF TGTGCCAGCAGCCTCCCCTGGGGGACTAGCACAGATACGCAGTATTTT
TRBD1 once TRBJ1-6 TRBV4-3 CASSRGPGQPNSPLHF TGCGCCAGCAGCCGCGGCCCGGGACAGCCTAATTCACCCCTCCACTTT
TRBD2 - TRBJ2-3 TRBV19 CASSSRGGGASDTQYF TGTGCCAGTAGTTCCCGGGGCGGGGGGGCTTCAGATACGCAGTATTTT
TRBD1 - TRBJ2-1 TRBV4-3 CASSQNPGTGSNEQFF TGCGCCAGCAGCCAAAACCCCGGGACAGGGAGCAATGAGCAGTTCTTC
TRBD1 - TRBJ1-2 TRBV19 CASSRPGTGLYGYTF TGTGCCAGTAGTCGTCCCGGGACAGGGCTCTATGGCTACACCTTC
TRBD1 few TRBJ1-1 TRBV7-3 CASSLTGGTEAFF TGTGCCAGCAGCTTGACAGGGGGTACTGAAGCTTTCTTT
TRBD2 - TRBJ2-7 TRBV3-1/TRBV3-2 CASSQGLAGAEQYF TGTGCCAGCAGCCAAGGACTAGCGGGGGCCGAGCAGTACTTC
- - TRBJ1-5 TRBV9 CASSVATDQPQHF TGTGCCAGCAGCGTAGCTACGGATCAGCCCCAGCATTTT
TRBD2 - TRBJ2-5 TRBV19 CASSTRGLAGIVTQYF TGTGCCAGTAGTACAAGGGGACTAGCGGGAATTGTGACCCAGTACTTC
- - TRBJ1-3 TRBV4-1 CASSPIQNSGNTIYF TGCGCCAGCAGCCCCATCCAGAACTCTGGAAACACCATATATTTT
- few TRBJ2-7 TRBV9 CASSVSQGWSYEQYF TGTGCCAGCAGCGTAAGCCAGGGGTGGTCCTACGAGCAGTACTTC
- - TRBJ1-2 TRBV18 CASSPGANYGYTF TGTGCCAGCTCACCCGGGGCTAACTATGGCTACACCTTC
- - TRBJ2-6 TRBV7-2 CASSFRDSLSGANVLTF TGTGCCAGCAGCTTCCGGGACTCCTTGTCTGGGGCCAACGTCCTGACTTTC
TRBD2 once TRBJ2-1 TRBV5-4 CASSWGGLGGSSYNEQFF TGTGCCAGCAGCTGGGGGGGTTTGGGGGGAAGCTCCTACAATGAGCAGTTCTTC